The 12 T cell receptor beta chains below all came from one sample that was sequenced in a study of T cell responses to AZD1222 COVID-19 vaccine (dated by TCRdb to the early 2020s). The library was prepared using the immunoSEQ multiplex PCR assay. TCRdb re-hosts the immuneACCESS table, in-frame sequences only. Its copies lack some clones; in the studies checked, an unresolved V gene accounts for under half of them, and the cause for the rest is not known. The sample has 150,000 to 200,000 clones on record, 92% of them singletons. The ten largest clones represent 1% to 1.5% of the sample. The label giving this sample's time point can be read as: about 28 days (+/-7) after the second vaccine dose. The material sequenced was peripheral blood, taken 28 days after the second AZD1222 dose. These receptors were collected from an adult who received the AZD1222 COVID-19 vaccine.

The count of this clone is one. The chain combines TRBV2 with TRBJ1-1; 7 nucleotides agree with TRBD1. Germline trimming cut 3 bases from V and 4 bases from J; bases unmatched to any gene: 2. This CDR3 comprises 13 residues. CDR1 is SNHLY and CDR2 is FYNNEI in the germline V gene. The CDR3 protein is CASSDDRVTEAFF. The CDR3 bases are TGTGCCAGCAGTGACGACAGGGTCACTGAAGCTTTCTTT.

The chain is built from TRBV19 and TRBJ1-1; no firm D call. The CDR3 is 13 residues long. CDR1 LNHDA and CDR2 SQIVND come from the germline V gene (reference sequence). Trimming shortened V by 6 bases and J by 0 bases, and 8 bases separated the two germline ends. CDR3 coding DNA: TGTGCCAGTAGCGCCCGGGTGAACACTGAAGCTTTCTTT. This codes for CASSARVNTEAFF.

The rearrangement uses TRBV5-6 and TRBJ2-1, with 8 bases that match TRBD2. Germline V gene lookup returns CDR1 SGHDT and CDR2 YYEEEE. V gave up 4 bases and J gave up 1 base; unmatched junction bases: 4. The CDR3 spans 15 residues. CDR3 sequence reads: CASSTLAGSYNEQFF. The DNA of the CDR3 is TGTGCCAGCAGCACTTTAGCGGGATCCTACAATGAGCAGTTCTTC.

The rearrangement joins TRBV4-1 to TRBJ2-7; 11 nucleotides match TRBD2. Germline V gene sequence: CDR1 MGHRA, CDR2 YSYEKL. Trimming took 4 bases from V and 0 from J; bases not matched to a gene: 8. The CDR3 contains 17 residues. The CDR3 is CASSPGTSGRGSYEQYF. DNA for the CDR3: TGCGCCAGCAGCCCAGGAACTAGCGGGAGAGGCTCCTACGAGCAGTACTTC.

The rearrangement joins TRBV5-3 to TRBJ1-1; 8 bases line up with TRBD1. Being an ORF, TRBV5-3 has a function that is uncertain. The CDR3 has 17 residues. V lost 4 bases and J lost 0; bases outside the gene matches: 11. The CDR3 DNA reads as TGTGCCAGAAGCAACTCGACAGGGGCGGCGATGAACACTGAAGCTTTCTTT. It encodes CARSNSTGAAMNTEAFF.

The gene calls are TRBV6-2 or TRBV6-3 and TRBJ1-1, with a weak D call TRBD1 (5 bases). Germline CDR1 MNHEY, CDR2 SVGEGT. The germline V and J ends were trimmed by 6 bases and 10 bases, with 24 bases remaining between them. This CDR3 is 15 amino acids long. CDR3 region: CASSPGGGWTTGAFF. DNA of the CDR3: TGTGCCAGCAGCCCCGGGGGAGGGTGGACAACGGGAGCTTTCTTT.

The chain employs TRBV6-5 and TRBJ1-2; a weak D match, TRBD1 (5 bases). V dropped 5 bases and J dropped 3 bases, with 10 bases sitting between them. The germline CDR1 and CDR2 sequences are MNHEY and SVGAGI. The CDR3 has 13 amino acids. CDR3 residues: CASSPGPDYGYTF. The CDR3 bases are TGTGCCAGCAGTCCGGGACCAGACTATGGCTACACCTTC.

The CDR3 reads CASSLGAGGLVEQYF. CDR3 coding DNA: TGTGCCAGCAGTTTAGGAGCGGGAGGGCTCGTCGAGCAGTACTTC. V usage is TRBV28 and J usage is TRBJ2-7; 10 nucleotides align to TRBD2. The CDR3 length is 15 residues. Germline CDR1 and CDR2: MDHEN and SYDVKM. The ends lost 2 bases at V and 6 bases at J; junction bases unmatched: 7.

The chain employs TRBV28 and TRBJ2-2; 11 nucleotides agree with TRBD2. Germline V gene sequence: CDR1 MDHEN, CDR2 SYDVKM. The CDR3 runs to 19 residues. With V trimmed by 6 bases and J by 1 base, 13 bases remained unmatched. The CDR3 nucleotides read TGTGCCAGCAGGGCAGTAGGGCTAGCGGGAGGAGGGAACACCGGGGAGCTGTTTTTT. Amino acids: CASRAVGLAGGGNTGELFF.

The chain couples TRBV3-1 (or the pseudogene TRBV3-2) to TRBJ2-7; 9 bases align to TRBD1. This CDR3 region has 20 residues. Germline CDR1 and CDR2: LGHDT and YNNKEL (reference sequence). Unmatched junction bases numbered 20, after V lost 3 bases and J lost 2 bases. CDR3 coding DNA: TGTGCCAGCAGCCAGGATCTCCCCTCGGGACAGGGAACCCTCACCTACGAGCAGTACTTC. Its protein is CASSQDLPSGQGTLTYEQYF.

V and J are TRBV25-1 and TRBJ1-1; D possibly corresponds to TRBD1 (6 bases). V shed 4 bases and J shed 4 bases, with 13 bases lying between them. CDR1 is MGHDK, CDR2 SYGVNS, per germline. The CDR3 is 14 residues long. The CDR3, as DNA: TGTGCCAGCAGTGGGGCAGGGGAGGTCACTGAAGCTTTCTTT. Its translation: CASSGAGEVTEAFF.

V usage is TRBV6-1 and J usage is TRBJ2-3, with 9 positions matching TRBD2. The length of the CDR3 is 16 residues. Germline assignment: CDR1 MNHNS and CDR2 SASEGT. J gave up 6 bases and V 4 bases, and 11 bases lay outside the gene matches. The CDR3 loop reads CASSGGTSPSLDTQYF. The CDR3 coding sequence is TGTGCCAGCAGTGGGGGGACTAGCCCCAGCCTTGATACGCAGTATTTT.